These 3 T cell receptor beta chains were all obtained from the same sample, sequenced in a study of shared clonotypes between healthy human individuals. Method: immunoSEQ multiplex PCR; TCRdb's copy keeps in-frame clones and lacks some. There are 1 million to 1.3 million clones in the sample; about four fifths occur only once, and roughly 0.61% lies in the top ten. The sequenced sample was memory CD4+ T cells from PBMCs. Subset given: CD45RA-negative fraction. Receptor source: a man aged 18 to 29 in good health. Some clones in this sample may be carry-over from other donors' samples.

The V call is TRBV2, the J call TRBJ2-5; D perhaps matches TRBD2 (6 bases). The length of the CDR3 is 11 residues. Trimming pared 11 bases from V and 2 bases from J, leaving 9 bases between. Per the germline V gene, CDR1 is SNHLY and CDR2 is FYNNEI. The CDR3 DNA sequence: TGTGCCGGGAGGCGGCAAGAGACCCAGTACTTC. This translates into CAGRRQETQYF.

The chain has TRBV30 and TRBJ1-2, with D perhaps TRBD1 (5 bases). The CDR3 extends over 15 amino acids. Trimming shortened V by 3 bases and J by 2 bases, and 16 bases separated the two germline ends. The germline V gene encodes CDR1 GTSNPN and CDR2 SVGIG (reference sequence). The CDR3 nucleotides read TGTGCCTGGAGCATAGGGGCAGGACGGAACTATGGCTACACCTTC. Amino acid sequence: CAWSIGAGRNYGYTF.

This clone was observed a single time. CDR3 DNA: TGTGCCACCAGCAGGGTATCGGGCAATCAGCCCCAGCATTTT. Amino acids: CATSRVSGNQPQHF. V usage is TRBV15 and J usage is TRBJ1-5; D is unclear. Germline CDR1 and CDR2: LNHNV and YYDKDF (reference sequence). CDR3 length: 14 amino acids. The germline V and J ends were trimmed by 3 bases and 2 bases, with 8 bases remaining between them. Using reference TRBV15 and TRBJ1-5 for the parts outside the CDR3, the full variable domain is DAMVIQNPRYQVTQFGKPVTLSCSQTLNHNVMYWYQQKSSQAPKLLFHYYDKDFNNEADTPDNFQSRRPNTSFCFLDIRSPGLGDTAMYLCATSRVSGNQPQHFGDGTRLSIL.